The text below deals with one T cell receptor beta chain. The V and J ends lost 6 bases and 5 bases respectively, with 17 bases between them. The CDR3 sequence is 14 residues long. The V gene's germline CDR1 is SGHAT and CDR2 FQNNGV. Original methodology: Amplification from reference gene primers served as the basis for estimated nucleated cell counts. Using immunoSEQ multiplex PCR, the repertoire was profiled, and TCRdb retains in-frame clones only, with some absent. V and J calls and clone size are as listed in that table; D and trimming were resolved from the DNA. The sample contains 170,000 or so clones, about 87% of which appear only once. The sample originates from a study of blood T cell repertoires in COVID-19. Study information: From T cells, B-cell-depleted T cells, or PBMCs came the material, which was cDNA or gDNA.

The receptor comes from a man in his forties with active or convalescent COVID-19. Material: peripheral blood. V gene TRBV11-2 combines with J gene TRBJ2-7; weak D call: TRBD1 (6 bases). The CDR3 DNA reads as TGTGCCAGCAGTTCAACGAGGGGGTTCAACGAGCAGTACTTC. Protein sequence: CASSSTRGFNEQYF.